This entry is about one T cell receptor beta chain. No cognate antigen has been identified for it. One end of the junction varies from germline; a read error may be responsible. TCR beta repertoires were profiled from peripheral blood of 13 young patients with multiple sclerosis to demonstrate the VDJtools post-analysis software. The multiple sclerosis patients were children and adolescents between roughly 6 and 16 years of age. The sample originates from a study of post-analysis software for immune sequencing data (dated by TCRdb to the mid-2010s). Regarding the research as a whole: Recorded disease courses included relapsing-remitting, secondary progressive and progressive-relapsing multiple sclerosis, with some patients lacking subtype annotation. The multiple sclerosis patient repertoires were compared with around ten previously published healthy control repertoires from donors aged roughly 6 to 25 years. A subset of samples was prepared in parallel using single-end sample barcoding, then pooled and co-amplified after Illumina adapter ligation. Beyond this particular receptor, the publication reports: The multiple sclerosis patient group was slightly younger than the control group. Direct clustering with F measure showed strong co-clustering of samples prepared in the same batch, prompting a batch-effect correction. Multiple sclerosis patients had significantly lower normalized Chao1 diversity than controls, a result that suggests substantial peripheral T-cell clonal expansion. Significantly higher frequencies in patients than in controls were found for roughly 5 TRBV segments, including TRBV5-6, TRBV5-1 and TRBV20-1.

In the germline V gene (reference sequence), CDR1 corresponds to DFQATT and CDR2 to SNEGSKA. The CDR3 runs 14 amino acids, cysteine and phenylalanine included. The read is trimmed to its CDR3 DNA, 42 bases read in frame from base 1. The library was built by means of PCR. The data were produced on an Illumina HiSeq 2500. Unique molecular identifiers were incorporated into TCR beta cDNA libraries to reduce PCR and sequencing biases. Every 1 to 10 million input T cells yielded about 500,000 cDNA molecules, meaning each molecule approximated one T cell. The patient libraries were prepared and sequenced with the same protocol used for the earlier healthy control dataset. Samples belonging to the same batch were prepared together, multiplexed and sequenced on a shared HiSeq lane. On the authors' methods: MIGEC was used to process the raw barcoded reads, and molecular identifier groups with only a single read were discarded before consensus assembly and CDR3 extraction. VDJtools was used for post-analysis of the clonotype tables, with diversity normalized by down-sampling every dataset to the smallest sample size. In repertoire overlap clustering, CDR3 amino acid sequences, but not nucleotide sequences, were matched to correct batch-related cross-sample contamination. TCRdb itself trimmed the public reads at Q25 with fastp, ran MiXCR and retained productive beta chains. Identical CDR3 protein sequences are pooled into one entry, listed with their most common genes and DNA. TCRdb, rather than the study authors, made the V and J calls. This sample holds roughly 800,000 distinct CDR3 sequences; roughly 50% were observed only once. Approximately 4.5% of the sample is held by the ten biggest clonotypes.

The sequenced sample consisted of blood. The chain is made from TRBV20-1 and TRBJ2-3; no D gene can be assigned with confidence. The source is a girl under 18 with multiple sclerosis. The DNA sequence is TGCGGTGCTCTAACCTCGGCGGTCACAGATACGCAGTATTTT. It is translated as CGALTSAVTDTQYF.